A single sample is the source of the 15 T cell receptor beta chains below, sequenced in a study of siplizumab effects on memory and regulatory T cells. The table came from immunoSEQ multiplex PCR; TCRdb's copy has only in-frame clones and leaves some out. The sample contains some 65,000 clones, approximately 89% of which appear only once. The sequenced material came from Tregs sorted from blood. These receptors came from a human donor in good health.

The chain couples TRBV7-9 to TRBJ1-1; a weak D match, TRBD1 (5 bases). CDR1 is SEHNR and CDR2 is FQNEAQ in the germline V gene (reference sequence). V lost 5 bases to trimming and J lost 0 bases, with 13 bases between them. The CDR3 covers 15 residues. The CDR3 region has the DNA TGTGCCAGCAGCGACAGAGGGACGGTGAACACTGAAGCTTTCTTT. It codes for CASSDRGTVNTEAFF.

The CDR3 region is CASSYSTGALNEKLFF. The CDR3 DNA reads TGTGCCAGCAGTTACTCGACAGGCGCCCTTAATGAAAAACTGTTTTTT. The chain has TRBV6-6 and TRBJ1-4, with a tentative D call TRBD1 (6 bases). The CDR3 is 16 amino acids. V was pared by 0 bases and J by 4 bases, with 12 bases between. Germline V gene lookup returns CDR1 MNHNY and CDR2 SVGAGI (reference sequence).

The V gene is TRBV18, the J gene TRBJ1-1; 9 bases agree with TRBD1. After removal of 6 bases from V and 1 base from J, the junction contained 9 bases not matched to a gene. From germline, CDR1 is KGHSH and CDR2 LQKENI. The length of the CDR3 is 16 residues. DNA for the CDR3: TGTGCCAGCTCCCTTTTCACAGGGGGCTCGAACACTGAAGCTTTCTTT. It is translated as CASSLFTGGSNTEAFF.

The chain has TRBV5-1 and TRBJ1-4; unclear D gene. Germline CDR1 reads SGHRS; CDR2 reads YFSETQ. This CDR3 contains 16 residues. V dropped 1 base and J dropped 0 bases, with 10 bases sitting between them. The CDR3 is CASSLNAFATNEKLFF. The CDR3 nucleotides are TGCGCCAGCAGCTTGAACGCTTTTGCAACTAATGAAAAACTGTTTTTT.

The chain carries TRBV9 and TRBJ2-5; D may correspond to TRBD1 or TRBD2 (6 bases each). This CDR3 contains 14 residues. Germline values: CDR1 SGDLS, CDR2 YYNGEE. V was cut by 4 bases and J by 3 bases, with 13 bases left in between. DNA for the CDR3: TGTGCCAGCAGCCCGGGGGCCAGCGAAGAGACCCAGTACTTC. Protein: CASSPGASEETQYF.

The chain recombines TRBV7-8 with TRBJ2-2, with unresolved D. Looked up from germline, CDR1 is SGHVS and CDR2 is FQNEAQ. V lost 5 bases, J lost 5 bases, and 9 bases lay in between. There are 13 residues in the CDR3. CDR3 in amino acids: CASSRPGTGELFF. The CDR3 bases are TGTGCCAGCAGCCGTCCGGGTACCGGGGAGCTGTTTTTT.

The rearrangement uses TRBV19 and TRBJ2-7, with 7 bases that match TRBD1. This CDR3 is built from 15 residues. The germline gives CDR1 LNHDA, CDR2 SQIVND (reference sequence). V gave up 5 bases and J gave up 0 bases; unmatched junction bases: 7. CDR3 loop: CASSVQGRSSYEQYF. The CDR3 DNA reads TGTGCCAGTAGTGTACAGGGGCGAAGCTCCTACGAGCAGTACTTC.

Written as DNA, the CDR3 is TGTGCCAGCAGCGTAGGCAGGGGCCGGTACGAGCAGTACTTC. Translation gives CASSVGRGRYEQYF. The chain joins TRBV9 to TRBJ2-7; D is possibly TRBD1 (6 bases). Germline CDR1 reads SGDLS; CDR2 reads YYNGEE. V gave up 0 bases and J gave up 4 bases, with 11 bases separating them. CDR3 length equals 14 residues.

This clone was seen a single time. V gene TRBV10-3 combines with J gene TRBJ2-1; the match to TRBD2 covers 7 bases. The CDR3 spans 12 residues. CDR1 ENHRY and CDR2 SYGVKD come from the germline V gene. V lost 6 bases, J lost 10 bases, and 6 bases stayed unmatched. CDR3 nucleotide sequence: TGTGCCATCAGCCAACTAGCGATAGAGCAGTTCTTC. Translated: CAISQLAIEQFF.

This rearrangement joins TRBV6-6 to TRBJ2-5; tentatively, D is TRBD2 (5 bases). Trimming cost V 5 bases and J 5 bases, with 9 bases left between them. Germline assignment: CDR1 MNHNY and CDR2 SVGAGI (reference sequence). The CDR3 loop spans 12 amino acids. Here the CDR3 reads CASSRTEETQYF. As DNA, the CDR3 is TGTGCCAGCAGTCGGACTGAGGAGACCCAGTACTTC.

The V gene is TRBV2, the J gene TRBJ2-3; D ambiguous. CDR3 size: 12 residues. V was shortened by 1 base and J by 4 bases, with 3 bases between the two germline ends. The germline CDR1 and CDR2 sequences are SNHLY and FYNNEI. CDR3 in amino acids: CASSEGSDTQYF. The CDR3 nucleotides read TGTGCCAGCAGTGAAGGATCAGATACGCAGTATTTT.

The chain carries TRBV7-8 and TRBJ1-2; D possibly corresponds to TRBD1 (5 bases). Germline V gives CDR1 SGHVS, CDR2 FQNEAQ. Trimming removed 1 base at V and 9 bases at J, with 15 bases between. The CDR3 contains 14 residues. The CDR3 reads CASSLVEGVDSYTF. DNA for the CDR3: TGTGCCAGCAGCTTAGTGGAAGGGGTGGATAGCTACACCTTC. Supplemented by reference TRBV7-8 and TRBJ1-2, the full variable domain reads GAGVSQSPRYKVAKRGQDVALRCDPISGHVSLFWYQQALGQGPEFLTYFQNEAQLDKSGLPSDRFFAERPEGSVSTLKIQRTQQEDSAVYLCASSLVEGVDSYTFGSGTRLTVV.

The CDR3 reads CASSKTSFDEQFF. The CDR3, as DNA: TGTGCCAGCAGCAAAACTAGCTTCGATGAGCAGTTCTTC. This chain joins TRBV7-9 and TRBJ2-1; D is possibly TRBD2 (6 bases). The germline gives CDR1 SEHNR, CDR2 FQNEAQ (reference sequence). Trimming left V 5 bases short and J 8 bases short, with 13 bases between. The CDR3 loop spans 13 amino acids.

V gene TRBV7-3 combines with J gene TRBJ2-1; 7 bases are a match to TRBD2. Germline V gene lookup returns CDR1 SGHTA and CDR2 FQGTGA. V dropped 5 bases and J dropped 9; count of bases not matched to a gene: 10. This CDR3 is 14 amino acids long. CDR3 loop: CASSPQAGRVEQFF. The CDR3 DNA reads as TGTGCCAGCAGCCCCCAAGCGGGAAGGGTTGAGCAGTTCTTC.

This sequence joins TRBV6-5 and TRBJ2-7; 8 bases agree with TRBD1. The trim removed 0 bases at V and 9 bases at J, leaving 7 bases unmatched. Germline assignment: CDR1 MNHEY and CDR2 SVGAGI. There are 14 residues in the CDR3. The CDR3 spells CASSYSLTGGRQYF. CDR3 DNA sequence: TGTGCCAGCAGTTACTCCTTAACAGGGGGAAGGCAGTACTTC.